This TCR beta chain was found in a study of blood T cell repertoires in COVID-19. CDR1 SNHLY and CDR2 FYNNEI come from the germline V gene. The CDR3 is 11 residues long. The protocol was immunoSEQ multiplex PCR, while the TCRdb copy is restricted to in-frame clones and leaves out a portion. The sample records over 200,000 clones, 70% to 90% being singletons. V usage is TRBV2 and J usage is TRBJ1-2; 7 bases agree with TRBD1. Sequencing input: PBMCs or T cells enriched from blood (not recorded which). The clonotype comes from a man aged 18 to 29 who had recovered from COVID-19. As DNA, the CDR3 is TGTGCTAGCGGGACAGAGAATGGCTACACCTTC. Amino acid sequence: CASGTENGYTF.